This is a list of T cell receptor beta chains from one sample in a study of OX40 agonist ivuxolimab in advanced cancers. TCRdb keeps only in-frame clones here, not all; method: immunoSEQ multiplex PCR. The repertoire holds around 63,000 clones, with 70% to 90% as singletons. The sample in question was CD4+ or CD8+ T cells sorted from blood, obtained in a trial of the OX40 agonist ivuxolimab. All receptors come from an adult with an advanced solid tumor such as melanoma, head and neck, liver or kidney cancer. Both conserved end residues are trimmed from each CDR3.

TRBJ1-4 | TRBV7-3 | ASTSRQGEKLF
TRBJ2-2 | TRBV6-5 | ASSSGQGTGELF
TRBJ1-3 | TRBV29-1 | SVTAGENTIY
TRBJ1-1 | TRBV6-1 | ASSVIHMNTEAF
TRBJ2-6 | TRBV7-8 | ASSLGSGANVLT
TRBJ2-6 | TRBV5-4 | ASRLGAITSGANVLT
TRBJ2-2 | TRBV29-1 | SVGKAGEAGELF
TRBJ2-7 | TRBV11-2 | ASSTRTSGTPAEQY
TRBJ2-6 | TRBV18 | ASSPSGERGSGLGANVLT
TRBJ1-4 | TRBV6-6 | ASSDRGNEKLF
TRBJ2-3 | TRBV18 | ASSPSGLAGTDTQY
TRBJ2-1 | TRBV5-4 | ASSLGGQSYNEQF
TRBJ2-7 | TRBV11-1 | ASSWVVCSGRWCEQY
TRBJ2-7 | TRBV10-3 | AISGLAGREQY
TRBJ1-2 | TRBV15 | ATRGVGGYGYT
TRBJ2-5 | TRBV5-1 | ASSFGAGETQY
TRBJ2-2 | TRBV5-1 | ASRSSGANTGELF
TRBJ1-6 | TRBV2 | ARGQGNSPLH
TRBJ2-3 | TRBV7-2 | ASSSALADTQY
TRBJ2-1 | TRBV6-1 | ASSRQGEIYNEQF
TRBJ1-5 | TRBV2 | ASRNRGGQPQH
TRBJ1-5 | TRBV2 | ASSLVGSGNQPQH
TRBJ2-1 | TRBV18 | ASSPASGSVNEQF
TRBJ2-3 | TRBV7-9 | ASRAGEGTAGAGQNTQY
TRBJ2-1 | TRBV2 | ASSGLVEYNEQF
TRBJ2-5 | TRBV2 | ASSEDRNQETQY
TRBJ2-1 | TRBV7-3 | ASSFTSGSYNEQF
TRBJ1-5 | TRBV6-6 | ASRDGQGGNQPQH
TRBJ2-6 | TRBV27 | ASSPPPGTKGGANVLT
TRBJ2-1 | TRBV20-1 | SASRYNEQF
TRBJ2-1 | TRBV30 | AWSVASLGYNEQF
TRBJ2-7 | TRBV28 | ASSFNYEQY
TRBJ2-7 | TRBV5-4 | ASSLRLAGGEEQY
TRBJ2-5 | TRBV2 | ASSVQTGEGETQY
TRBJ2-7 | TRBV7-2 | ASSPLPFAGYEQY
TRBJ2-5 | TRBV2 | ASRATIQETQY
TRBJ1-5 | TRBV9 | ASSAGHSNQPQH
TRBJ2-5 | TRBV11-2 | ASSLGGGARETQY
TRBJ1-4 | TRBV27 | ASRSGQAFNEKLF
TRBJ2-2 | TRBV11-1 | ASSRKLGGSGTGELF
TRBJ1-2 | TRBV5-6 | ASSLDTDRAVGYT
TRBJ2-7 | TRBV19 | ASSLQGGIEYEQY
TRBJ1-1 | TRBV5-1 | ASSPGTGLTEAF
TRBJ2-1 | TRBV19 | ASSITTSGRDEQF
TRBJ2-7 | TRBV6-5 | ASGMGPQYEQY
TRBJ2-5 | TRBV27 | ASSLSRREKETQY